Presented here are 12 T cell receptor beta chains from one specimen sequenced in a study of blood T cell repertoires in COVID-19. The data were produced by immunoSEQ multiplex PCR, yet TCRdb's version contains in-frame clones alone and is incomplete. Of about 190,000 clones listed, roughly 84% are singletons. Input material: peripheral blood. The receptors derive from a woman of 80 years or more with active or convalescent COVID-19.

The J gene is TRBJ1-1, the V gene TRBV19; D may be TRBD1 (5 bases). This CDR3 is 16 amino acids long. V was cut by 8 bases and J by 6 bases, with 25 bases left in between. Germline V lookup: CDR1 LNHDA, CDR2 SQIVND (reference sequence). The CDR3 DNA is TGTGCCAGTCAGTATGACAGTGGTGGGCGTAGTGCTGAAGCTTTCTTT. Its protein is CASQYDSGGRSAEAFF.

J is TRBJ2-5 and V is TRBV5-5; 8 positions agree with TRBD2. V lost 9 bases, J lost 2 bases, and 12 bases stayed unmatched. The CDR3 is 15 amino acids. Germline loops: CDR1 SGHKS, CDR2 YYEKEE (reference sequence). CDR3 DNA: TGTGCCACCCGCTGGCGGGAGGCCGGACAAGAGACCCAGTACTTC. Translated: CATRWREAGQETQYF.

The V gene is TRBV5-1, the J gene TRBJ2-2; the match to TRBD2 covers 9 bases. CDR3 length: 18 residues. With 2 bases clipped from V and 3 bases from J, the junction kept 11 bases outside the gene matches. The germline gives CDR1 SGHRS, CDR2 YFSETQ. The CDR3 reads CASSLGLASGKYTGELFF. The CDR3 bases are TGCGCCAGCAGCTTAGGGTTGGCTAGCGGGAAATACACCGGGGAGCTGTTTTTT.

The chain joins TRBV6-5 to TRBJ1-1, with D possibly matching TRBD1 (5 bases). Germline CDR1 reads MNHEY; CDR2 reads SVGAGI. CDR3 length equals 15 residues. V dropped 5 bases and J dropped 1 base, with 14 bases sitting between them. DNA for the CDR3: TGTGCCAGCAGTCCAGGGTTCTTAGGGAACACTGAAGCTTTCTTT. It is translated as CASSPGFLGNTEAFF.

This sequence joins TRBV5-1 and TRBJ2-7, with TRBD2 identical over 13 bases. This CDR3 contains 16 residues. Germline V lookup: CDR1 SGHRS, CDR2 YFSETQ. J gave up 3 bases and V 4 bases, and 7 bases lay outside the gene matches. CDR3 sequence reads: CASSPGTSGTSYEQYF. CDR3 coding DNA: TGCGCCAGCAGCCCCGGGACTAGCGGGACGAGCTACGAGCAGTACTTC.

The chain couples TRBV7-3 to TRBJ2-2; perhaps TRBD2 as D (5 bases). V lost 1 base and J lost 4, with 13 bases in between. Per the germline V gene, CDR1 is SGHTA and CDR2 is FQGTGA. The CDR3 length is 16 residues. CDR3 bases: TGTGCCAGCAGCTTAATGAGCGGAGACTCCACCGGGGAGCTGTTTTTT. Residues: CASSLMSGDSTGELFF.

The rearrangement joins TRBV4-1 to TRBJ2-7; TRBD1 is a possible D gene (6 bases). Germline lookup yields CDR1 MGHRA and CDR2 YSYEKL. Trimming removed 2 bases from V and 5 bases from J, with 13 bases in between. This CDR3 is 14 amino acids long. CDR3 sequence: CASSQNSQGNEQYF. The CDR3 coding sequence is TGCGCCAGCAGCCAAAACTCACAGGGAAACGAGCAGTACTTC.

The chain couples TRBV10-3 to TRBJ2-1, with 11 bases fitting TRBD1. V shed 4 bases, J shed 3 bases, and the junction held 5 bases outside the gene matches. The CDR3 spans 16 residues. Germline CDR1 ENHRY, CDR2 SYGVKD. The CDR3 loop reads CAISGAGTGGYNEQFF. The CDR3 DNA follows: TGTGCCATCAGTGGGGCCGGGACAGGGGGCTACAATGAGCAGTTCTTC.

This chain joins TRBV28 and TRBJ2-1; 13 positions agree with TRBD2. The ends lost 8 bases at V and 8 bases at J; junction bases unmatched: 6. The CDR3 is 14 amino acids. CDR1 is MDHEN, CDR2 SYDVKM, per germline. The CDR3 protein is CASDTSGRVDEQFF. The CDR3 region has the DNA TGTGCCAGCGACACTAGCGGGAGGGTGGATGAGCAGTTCTTC.

The chain has TRBV10-3 and TRBJ1-6; 9 bases line up with TRBD1. V was clipped by 8 bases and J by 7 bases; unmatched bases: 3. Germline values: CDR1 ENHRY, CDR2 SYGVKD. The CDR3 has 13 amino acids. The CDR3 DNA reads TGTGCCATCGAGGGACAGGGCAATTCACCCCTCCACTTT. Its protein is CAIEGQGNSPLHF.

The chain recombines TRBV6-1 with TRBJ1-2; 7 bases agree with TRBD1. The CDR3 loop spans 15 amino acids. Unmatched junction bases numbered 7, after V lost 1 base and J lost 5 bases. Germline lookup yields CDR1 MNHNS and CDR2 SASEGT. The CDR3 loop is CASSEGQGLWYGYTF. The CDR3 bases are TGTGCCAGCAGTGAAGGACAGGGTTTATGGTATGGCTACACCTTC.

The rearrangement joins TRBV18 to TRBJ1-2; D remains ambiguous. There are 14 residues in the CDR3. V was pared by 4 bases and J by 2 bases, with 11 bases between. CDR1 KGHSH and CDR2 LQKENI come from the germline V gene. The CDR3 bases are TGTGCCAGCTCACTGGAGTACGGCAACTATGGCTACACCTTC. Its protein is CASSLEYGNYGYTF.